Listed below are T cell receptor beta chains from one sample, sequenced in a study of CD8 T cells in Susac syndrome. TCRdb re-called the immunoSEQ multiplex PCR reads through MiXCR, storing one row per CDR3 protein. Among 200,000 to 250,000 distinct CDR3 sequences listed, 95% were seen once. Sample: CD4+ T cells from PBMCs. Source of these receptors: a human donor with multiple sclerosis. Each CDR3 is given with its conserved first and last residue. A D gene is named only where the DNA matches it firmly.

j_gene: TRBJ1-2
v_gene: TRBV7-8
d_gene: TRBD1
CDR3aa: CASSLGDSGYGYTF
CDR3nt: TGTGCCAGCAGCTTAGGGGACAGTGGCTATGGCTACACCTTC

j_gene: TRBJ1-1
v_gene: TRBV14
d_gene: TRBD1
CDR3aa: CASRRTGDNTEAFF
CDR3nt: TGTGCCAGCAGACGGACAGGGGACAACACTGAAGCTTTCTTT

j_gene: TRBJ2-5
v_gene: TRBV12-3/TRBV12-4
d_gene: .
CDR3aa: CASSGSRKETQYF
CDR3nt: TGTGCCAGCAGCGGGAGCCGTAAAGAGACCCAGTACTTC

j_gene: TRBJ2-1
v_gene: TRBV3-1
d_gene: TRBD1
CDR3aa: CASSQEEDRFNEQFF
CDR3nt: TGTGCCAGCAGCCAAGAAGAGGACAGGTTTAATGAGCAGTTCTTC

j_gene: TRBJ2-3
v_gene: TRBV30
d_gene: TRBD2
CDR3aa: CAWRLAGRTDTQYF
CDR3nt: TGTGCCTGGAGATTAGCGGGACGTACAGATACGCAGTATTTT

j_gene: TRBJ2-7
v_gene: TRBV20-1
d_gene: TRBD2
CDR3aa: CSAYTSGSSEQYF
CDR3nt: TGCAGTGCTTACACTAGCGGGAGTTCCGAGCAGTACTTC

j_gene: TRBJ2-7
v_gene: TRBV7-6
d_gene: TRBD2
CDR3aa: CASSKGLAGRAYEQYF
CDR3nt: TGTGCCAGCAGCAAGGGACTAGCGGGCCGAGCCTACGAGCAGTACTTC

j_gene: TRBJ2-1
v_gene: TRBV30
d_gene: TRBD2
CDR3aa: CAWSPPGGPSRF
CDR3nt: TGTGCCTGGAGTCCACCGGGGGGACCCTCACGATTC

j_gene: TRBJ2-7
v_gene: TRBV29-1
d_gene: .
CDR3aa: CSVIQGRQYF
CDR3nt: TGCAGCGTCATACAGGGCAGGCAGTACTTC

j_gene: TRBJ2-7
v_gene: TRBV29-1
d_gene: TRBD1
CDR3aa: CSVPGQGALPEQYF
CDR3nt: TGCAGCGTCCCAGGACAGGGAGCGCTCCCCGAGCAGTACTTC

j_gene: TRBJ2-1
v_gene: TRBV12-3/TRBV12-4
d_gene: TRBD2
CDR3aa: CASNPGLAFNEQFF
CDR3nt: TGTGCCAGCAACCCGGGACTAGCGTTCAATGAGCAGTTCTTC

j_gene: TRBJ2-5
v_gene: TRBV3-1
d_gene: .
CDR3aa: CASSQDPSRETQYF
CDR3nt: TGTGCCAGCAGCCAAGATCCTAGCAGGGAGACCCAGTACTTC

j_gene: TRBJ2-1
v_gene: TRBV5-1
d_gene: .
CDR3aa: CASSFGPNNEQFF
CDR3nt: TGCGCCAGCAGCTTTGGGCCTAACAATGAGCAGTTCTTC